This T cell receptor beta chain derives from a study of T cell changes during pregnancy in multiple sclerosis. The junction had 8 bases not matched to a gene; V was cut back by 4 bases and J by 8 bases. In germline, CDR1 is MRHNA, CDR2 SNTAGT. The CDR3 consists of 15 residues. Only in-frame clones appear in the TCRdb table, and some are missing; sequencing was by immunoSEQ multiplex PCR. The table lists more than 80,000 clones, about 90% of them singletons, with around 3.4% in the top ten. The sequence derives from a female donor in good health, serving as a control in a pregnancy study. Some clones in this sample may be carry-over from other donors' samples. The chain recombines TRBV6-4 with TRBJ2-1; 10 bases fit TRBD2. The source was PBMCs, collected in the first trimester of pregnancy. CDR3 loop: CASSASSGSSDEQFF. The CDR3 nucleotides read TGTGCCAGCAGTGCTTCTAGCGGGAGCTCCGATGAGCAGTTCTTC.